This T cell receptor beta chain originates from a study of technical replicates of blood from a handful of donors. Sequencing used immunoSEQ multiplex PCR; TCRdb keeps in-frame clones, though not all of them. The sample includes some 12,000 clones, 94% of them seen just once. The clonotype originates from a human donor in good health. Sequenced: PBMCs.

CDR3 in amino acids: CASSPAGSAYEQYF. For the CDR3, the DNA is TGTGCCAGTAGTCCGGCAGGCTCGGCGTACGAGCAGTACTTC. This chain uses TRBV19 with TRBJ2-7, with D unclear. The length of the CDR3 is 14 residues. Germline loops: CDR1 LNHDA, CDR2 SQIVND (reference sequence). V lost 5 bases and J lost 4, with 15 bases in between.